The sequence of this TCR beta chain was determined in a study of regulatory T cells in long-lasting Graves disease. Study summary: Those with persistent Graves' disease had received antithyroid drugs for over 5 years with positive TSH receptor antibodies.

With iRepertoire HTBI primers and Arm-PCR of CDR3 regions, TCR beta libraries were built. TCRdb analysed the multiplex PCR reads with MiXCR anew, one entry per CDR3 protein. The data hold around 460,000 distinct CDR3 sequences, with roughly 23% observed a single time. This sample's time point: persistent/refractory GD, antithyroid drugs over 5 years with positive TRAb. RNA from PBMCs was the source of the TCR library. This clonotype was picked up many times. Its antigen remains unknown. Trimming stripped 1 base from V and 2 bases from J, with 9 bases between. The CDR3 consists of 14 residues. Germline V gene lookup returns CDR1 SGHRS and CDR2 YFSETQ. Whole-study findings and limits: The persistent group shared 2,700 or so public clonotypes, more than the approximately 1,000 shared by new patients. Accuracy may have suffered from the small sample size. Favoring TRBV28, TRBJ1-2 and TRBJ2-5 was a feature seen in persistent disease.

This specimen was peripheral blood mononuclear cells (PBMCs), taken when the disease was refractory, from a patient treated with antithyroid drugs. The TCR comes from a female donor with Graves disease. The J gene is TRBJ1-1, the V gene TRBV5-1; D call uncertain. CDR3 protein: CASSLTGYNTEAFF. CDR3 DNA: TGCGCCAGCAGCTTGACCGGCTATAACACTGAAGCTTTCTTT.